The T cell receptor (beta chain) described here comes from a study of response to subunit inactivated influenza vaccine. Germline CDR1 and CDR2: MNHNS and SASEGT. The CDR3 extends over 16 amino acids. J gave up 5 bases and V 2 bases, and 7 bases lay outside the gene matches. TCRdb redid the calling of the RT-PCR reads with MiXCR, one entry per CDR3 protein. This table has about 800,000 distinct CDR3 sequences, less than 25% appearing once. The material sequenced was PBMCs from blood, taken less than 6 days after vaccination. This TCR was sampled from a man aged 50 to 59 who received an inactivated influenza vaccine. The genes are TRBV6-1 and TRBJ2-7, with 12 bases matching TRBD1. The DNA for the CDR3 is TGTGCCAGCAGTGAACGGGGACAGGGGGCGTTCGACGAGCAGTACTTC. The encoded protein is CASSERGQGAFDEQYF.